Following are 10 T cell receptor beta chains from one sample sequenced in a study of T-cell reconstitution after alpha-beta-depleted transplantation in children. Preparation of the TCRbeta library used unique molecular identifiers. In TCRdb, the PCR reads were re-called with MiXCR into one record per CDR3 protein. This table has about 90,000 distinct CDR3 sequences, roughly 16% appearing once. The sequencing used PBMCs, mostly from graft donor cells, collected 180 days after TCRalphabeta/CD19-depleted stem cell transplant. These receptors all come from a male patient aged 2 to 10 who had a stem cell transplant for acute lymphoblastic leukemia, so the T cells may come from the graft donor.

The gene calls are TRBV7-6 and TRBJ2-2, with D perhaps TRBD1 (5 bases). CDR1 and CDR2 (germline): SGHVS, FNYEAQ. Trimming left V 5 bases short and J 4 bases short, with 20 bases between. CDR3 length equals 17 residues. For the CDR3, the DNA is TGTGCCAGCAGCCCCCCCTCAGGGCGCGGTATCACCGGGGAGCTGTTTTTT. Amino acid sequence: CASSPPSGRGITGELFF.

This chain connects TRBV4-2 to TRBJ1-1, with 7 bases matching TRBD1. Germline CDR1 and CDR2: LGHNA and YNFKEQ. The CDR3 is made up of 15 amino acids. V was pared by 1 base and J by 5 bases, with 7 bases of the junction left unmatched. The CDR3 DNA follows: TGTGCCAGCAGCCAAGGGACAGGAATTCAGACTGAAGCTTTCTTT. It codes for CASSQGTGIQTEAFF.

This clonotype was picked up many times. The rearrangement uses TRBV5-1 and TRBJ1-2; D gene uncertain. Trimming took 0 bases from V and 2 from J, leaving 8 bases between them. The germline V gene has CDR1 SGHRS and CDR2 YFSETQ. The CDR3 extends over 14 amino acids. The CDR3 nucleotides are TGCGCCAGCAGCTTGGCCTTGAAGAACTATGGCTACACCTTC. Translated, it gives CASSLALKNYGYTF.

This clonotype was detected a few times. This sequence joins TRBV4-3 and TRBJ2-3; no reliable D call. V dropped 2 bases and J dropped 6 bases, with 15 bases sitting between them. In germline, CDR1 is LGHNA, CDR2 YSLEER. The CDR3 has 15 amino acids. Here the CDR3 DNA reads TGCGCCAGCAGCCAACAAGTGGACGTTCGGGATACGCAGTATTTT. Protein: CASSQQVDVRDTQYF.

This sequence joins TRBV6-1 and TRBJ2-3; 13 bases fit TRBD2. Trimming took 7 bases from V and 4 from J; bases not matched to a gene: 8. There are 16 residues in the CDR3. Germline CDR1 is MNHNS and CDR2 is SASEGT. The CDR3 spells CASTPLAGGPSDTQYF. The CDR3 DNA follows: TGTGCCAGCACCCCACTAGCGGGGGGGCCCTCAGATACGCAGTATTTT.

This clonotype occurred a few times. The chain links TRBV5-1 to TRBJ2-1; 10 bases line up with TRBD2. With V trimmed by 1 base and J by 1 base, 8 bases remained unmatched. The CDR3 covers 18 residues. Germline V gene data show CDR1 as SGHRS and CDR2 as YFSETQ. In DNA, the CDR3 is TGCGCCAGCAGCTTGAGGGAGTCAGCGGGGGGGTCCTACAATGAGCAGTTCTTC. As protein: CASSLRESAGGSYNEQFF. The complete variable domain, with remaining parts taken from reference TRBV5-1 and TRBJ2-1, reads KAGVTQTPRYLIKTRGQQVTLSCSPISGHRSVSWYQQTPGQGLQFLFEYFSETQRNKGNFPGRFSGRQFSNSRSEMNVSTLELGDSALYLCASSLRESAGGSYNEQFFGPGTRLTVL.

The V gene is TRBV5-4, the J gene TRBJ2-2; D ambiguous. V was cut by 0 bases and J by 2 bases, with 5 bases left in between. The CDR3 loop spans 14 amino acids. Germline assignment: CDR1 SGHNT and CDR2 YYREEE (reference sequence). The CDR3 region is CASSLAFNTGELFF. CDR3 nucleotide sequence: TGTGCCAGCAGCTTGGCCTTCAACACCGGGGAGCTGTTTTTT.

The chain joins TRBV6-2 or TRBV6-3 to TRBJ2-7; tentatively, D is TRBD1 (6 bases). Trimming took 6 bases from V and 1 from J, leaving 13 bases between them. The V gene's germline CDR1 is MNHEY and CDR2 SVGEGT. CDR3 length equals 14 residues. The chain's CDR3 is CASSGTQGSYEQYF. In DNA, the CDR3 is TGTGCCAGCAGCGGGACCCAGGGGTCCTACGAGCAGTACTTC.

This clonotype appeared many times. This sequence joins TRBV28 and TRBJ2-7; D call uncertain. Trimming left V 2 bases short and J 6 bases short, with 8 bases between. Germline V gene sequence: CDR1 MDHEN, CDR2 SYDVKM. The CDR3 loop spans 12 amino acids. The CDR3 DNA follows: TGTGCCAGCAGTTTACAGGAACCCGAGCAGTACTTC. Encoded protein: CASSLQEPEQYF.

The V gene is TRBV5-1, the J gene TRBJ2-1; maybe TRBD1 (6 bases). The CDR3 is 14 amino acids. Germline V lookup: CDR1 SGHRS, CDR2 YFSETQ. The V end lost 5 bases, the J end lost 1 base, and 10 bases lay between the germline ends. The chain's CDR3 is CASRGALSYNEQFF. As DNA, the CDR3 is TGCGCCAGCAGGGGGGCCCTATCCTACAATGAGCAGTTCTTC. Combining the CDR3 with reference TRBV5-1 and TRBJ2-1 gives the whole variable domain KAGVTQTPRYLIKTRGQQVTLSCSPISGHRSVSWYQQTPGQGLQFLFEYFSETQRNKGNFPGRFSGRQFSNSRSEMNVSTLELGDSALYLCASRGALSYNEQFFGPGTRLTVL.